One sample yielded the 23 T cell receptor beta chains listed below, sequenced in a study of blood T cell repertoires in COVID-19. Method: immunoSEQ multiplex PCR; TCRdb's copy keeps in-frame clones and lacks some. Seen here are roughly 120,000 clones, about 85% observed once, and the top ten hold roughly 1.9%. The sequenced sample consisted of peripheral blood. Source of these receptors: a man between 65 and 85 years old with acute or convalescent COVID-19.

In DNA form, the CDR3 reads TGCGCCAGCAGCTGGAGGTTTAGTAACACTGAAGCTTTCTTT. It encodes CASSWRFSNTEAFF. The V call is TRBV5-1, the J call TRBJ1-1; D ambiguous. The V end lost 3 bases, the J end lost 2 bases, and 11 bases lay between the germline ends. Germline loops: CDR1 SGHRS, CDR2 YFSETQ. This CDR3 comprises 14 residues. Full variable domain (remainder filled in from reference TRBV5-1 and TRBJ1-1): KAGVTQTPRYLIKTRGQQVTLSCSPISGHRSVSWYQQTPGQGLQFLFEYFSETQRNKGNFPGRFSGRQFSNSRSEMNVSTLELGDSALYLCASSWRFSNTEAFFGQGTRLTVV.

The chain recombines TRBV2 with TRBJ2-7; weak D call: TRBD1 (5 bases). V lost 5 bases and J lost 11, with 16 bases in between. CDR3 length: 12 amino acids. The germline gives CDR1 SNHLY, CDR2 FYNNEI. The CDR3 spells CASSPEGATEYF. DNA for the CDR3: TGTGCCAGCAGTCCAGAAGGGGCCACGGAGTACTTC.

This clone has only a few counts. The gene calls are TRBV11-2 and TRBJ1-1, with a tentative D call TRBD1 (5 bases). Per the germline V gene, CDR1 is SGHAT and CDR2 is FQNNGV. Trimming took off 4 bases at V and 1 base at J, with 7 bases between the two ends. There are 13 residues in the CDR3. In DNA, the CDR3 is TGTGCCAGCAGCTCTGGACAGAACACTGAAGCTTTCTTT. It yields the protein CASSSGQNTEAFF.

In DNA, the CDR3 is TGTGCCAGCAGCTCGGAGGGAGATGGCTACACCTTC. Its translation: CASSSEGDGYTF. The V gene is TRBV11-2, the J gene TRBJ1-2; D unclear. Between the trimmed V and J ends, which lost 4 bases and 6 bases, there was a span of 9 bases. This CDR3 spans 12 amino acids. Germline-derived CDR1 and CDR2 are SGHAT and FQNNGV.

The V and J genes are TRBV14 and TRBJ1-2; D perhaps matches TRBD1 (5 bases). Per the germline V gene, CDR1 is SGHDN and CDR2 is FVKESK. The CDR3 has 17 residues. The ends were cut back, 4 bases at V and 5 bases at J, with 23 bases in the middle. As DNA, the CDR3 is TGTGCCAGCAGCCTGGGAGGCAGGGCATTTTGGGCTTATGGCTACACCTTC. Amino acid sequence: CASSLGGRAFWAYGYTF.

This clone showed up just once. The chain joins TRBV29-1 to TRBJ1-1; 7 bases are a match to TRBD1. The germline V gene encodes CDR1 SQVTM and CDR2 ANQGSEA. J lost 1 base, V lost 5 bases, and 13 bases had no gene match. CDR3 length equals 16 residues. The CDR3, as DNA: TGCAGCGTTTCAAGGGGGCCTTCCCTTAAGAACACTGAAGCTTTCTTT. The encoded protein is CSVSRGPSLKNTEAFF. The entire variable domain, with the rest obtained from reference TRBV29-1 and TRBJ1-1, is as follows: SAVISQKPSRDICQRGTSLTIQCQVDSQVTMMFWYRQQPGQSLTLIATANQGSEATYESGFVIDKFPISRPNLTFSTLTVSNMSPEDSSIYLCSVSRGPSLKNTEAFFGQGTRLTVV.

The rearrangement joins TRBV7-9 to TRBJ2-5; the D gene is possibly TRBD1 (6 bases). Looked up from germline, CDR1 is SEHNR and CDR2 is FQNEAQ (reference sequence). Trimming took off 4 bases at V and 5 bases at J, with 26 bases between the two ends. There are 18 residues in the CDR3. The CDR3, as DNA: TGTGCCAGCAGCTATGGAGGACAGTACGTCAGAGGAGATGAGACCCAGTACTTC. Translated: CASSYGGQYVRGDETQYF.

This clone came up once. The chain couples TRBV19 to TRBJ1-2; 7 nucleotides match TRBD1. The ends lost 5 bases at V and 5 bases at J; junction bases unmatched: 14. Germline loops: CDR1 LNHDA, CDR2 SQIVND (reference sequence). This CDR3 contains 16 residues. The CDR3: CASSGRVGTARYGYTF. DNA of the CDR3: TGTGCCAGTAGTGGCAGGGTTGGGACAGCAAGGTATGGCTACACCTTC.

This sequence joins TRBV2 and TRBJ2-3, with 10 positions matching TRBD1. This CDR3 is 15 amino acids long. With V trimmed by 4 bases and J by 11 bases, 12 bases remained unmatched. Germline CDR1 SNHLY, CDR2 FYNNEI. The CDR3 sequence is CASSAGTGVGRGQYF. CDR3 bases: TGTGCCAGCAGTGCCGGGACAGGGGTAGGTAGAGGGCAGTATTTT.

The J gene is TRBJ2-7, the V gene TRBV18, with 8 bases that match TRBD1. This CDR3 contains 15 residues. Per germline, CDR1 KGHSH and CDR2 LQKENI. The J segment lost 4 bases and the V segment lost 0 bases, leaving 5 bases of the junction unmatched. As DNA, the CDR3 is TGTGCCAGCTCACCACCGGCAGGGGGCCCGTACGAGCAGTACTTC. It is translated as CASSPPAGGPYEQYF.

The chain joins TRBV28 to TRBJ2-1; 10 bases map to TRBD2. Per the germline V gene, CDR1 is MDHEN and CDR2 is SYDVKM. The CDR3 has 17 residues. With V trimmed by 2 bases and J by 5 bases, 9 bases remained unmatched. The CDR3 nucleotides are TGTGCCAGCAGTTTACTGGCTAGCGGGGGATGGGACAATGAGCAGTTCTTC. It encodes CASSLLASGGWDNEQFF. Based on the CDR3 plus reference TRBV28 and TRBJ2-1, the full variable domain is DVKVTQSSRYLVKRTGEKVFLECVQDMDHENMFWYRQDPGLGLRLIYFSYDVKMKEKGDIPEGYSVSREKKERFSLILESASTNQTSMYLCASSLLASGGWDNEQFFGPGTRLTVL.

The J gene is TRBJ2-7, the V gene TRBV27; 8 bases are shared with TRBD2. Germline V lookup: CDR1 MNHEY, CDR2 SMNVEV (reference sequence). This CDR3 is built from 15 residues. Trimming at V came to 2 bases and at J to 5 bases, leaving 8 bases not matched to a gene. The DNA of the CDR3 is TGTGCCAGCAGTTTACGTCCGGGGGGGCCGCACGAGCAGTACTTC. Protein sequence: CASSLRPGGPHEQYF.

The genes are TRBV5-5 and TRBJ2-3; 10 bases are a match to TRBD2. The CDR3 has 17 residues. After removal of 4 bases from V and 2 bases from J, the junction contained 10 bases not matched to a gene. Looked up from germline, CDR1 is SGHKS and CDR2 is YYEKEE (reference sequence). CDR3 protein: CASSNLAGGRVTDTQYF. In DNA, the CDR3 is TGTGCCAGCAGCAACTTAGCGGGGGGCCGTGTCACAGATACGCAGTATTTT.

The count of this clone is one. The gene calls are TRBV5-1 and TRBJ2-3, with 10 nucleotides matching TRBD2. With 2 bases clipped from V and 2 bases from J, the junction kept 5 bases outside the gene matches. Germline V gene data show CDR1 as SGHRS and CDR2 as YFSETQ. The CDR3 extends over 16 amino acids. The CDR3: CASSLTSGVYTDTQYF. As DNA, the CDR3 is TGCGCCAGCAGCTTAACTAGCGGGGTGTACACAGATACGCAGTATTTT.

The chain links TRBV28 to TRBJ2-2; D perhaps matches TRBD2 (5 bases). The CDR3 spans 13 residues. The germline CDR1 and CDR2 sequences are MDHEN and SYDVKM. The V and J ends lost 6 bases and 5 bases respectively, with 10 bases between them. CDR3 in amino acids: CASSSTGTGELFF. CDR3 coding DNA: TGTGCCAGCAGCTCCACGGGGACCGGGGAGCTGTTTTTT.

This clone came up once. The chain is built from TRBV4-1 and TRBJ2-3; D is ambiguous. CDR1 is MGHRA, CDR2 YSYEKL, per germline. This CDR3 comprises 13 residues. V was pared by 4 bases and J by 4 bases, with 9 bases between. The CDR3 nucleotides read TGCGCCAGCAGCCCTACAGAGCCAGATACGCAGTATTTT. Translated: CASSPTEPDTQYF.

V is TRBV7-3 and J is TRBJ2-3; 8 nucleotides agree with TRBD2. The CDR3 is made up of 16 amino acids. Trimming at V came to 5 bases and at J to 6 bases, leaving 13 bases not matched to a gene. The germline CDR1 and CDR2 sequences are SGHTA and FQGTGA. CDR3 amino acids: CASSPGGAGAVDTQYF. The CDR3 bases are TGTGCCAGCAGCCCCGGGGGGGCGGGGGCAGTGGATACGCAGTATTTT.

The rearrangement uses TRBV29-1 and TRBJ2-3; the match to TRBD2 covers 9 bases. J lost 1 base, V lost 8 bases, and 4 bases had no gene match. Germline CDR1 SQVTM, CDR2 ANQGSEA. The CDR3 covers 13 residues. In nucleotides, the CDR3 is TGCAGCCAGGTAGCGGGGGGCACAGATACGCAGTATTTT. This translates into CSQVAGGTDTQYF.

The J gene is TRBJ1-5, the V gene TRBV27; TRBD1 agrees at 12 bases. From germline, CDR1 is MNHEY and CDR2 SMNVEV (reference sequence). The CDR3 extends over 16 amino acids. The trim removed 0 bases at V and 6 bases at J, leaving 3 bases unmatched. Here the CDR3 DNA reads TGTGCCAGCAGTTTATCCGGGACAGGGGGCGGTCAGCCCCAGCATTTT. It yields the protein CASSLSGTGGGQPQHF.

This chain connects TRBV12-5 to TRBJ1-5; the D is unclear. In germline, CDR1 is LGHNT, CDR2 FRNRAP. This CDR3 is built from 18 residues. Trimming stripped 1 base from V and 0 bases from J, with 16 bases between. CDR3 DNA sequence: TGTGCTAGTGGTTTGGCCTCTGGCGCGGGATCTAGCAATCAGCCCCAGCATTTT. Residues: CASGLASGAGSSNQPQHF.

The V call is TRBV6-5, the J call TRBJ2-3; possibly TRBD2 for D (5 bases). The germline V gene has CDR1 MNHEY and CDR2 SVGAGI. Trimming left V 3 bases short and J 1 base short, with 8 bases between. This CDR3 spans 14 amino acids. The CDR3 nucleotides read TGTGCCAGCAGTTATCGGGGAGGCACAGATACGCAGTATTTT. It translates to CASSYRGGTDTQYF.

The chain is built from TRBV3-1 (or the pseudogene TRBV3-2) and TRBJ2-7; 8 bases map to TRBD2. V lost 1 base to trimming and J lost 1 base; unmatched junction nucleotides: 3. The length of the CDR3 is 15 residues. Germline V CDR1 and CDR2: LGHDT, YNNKEL (reference sequence). The CDR3 DNA follows: TGTGCCAGCAGCCAAGTCGGGGGGGCGTCCTACGAGCAGTACTTC. Encoded protein: CASSQVGGASYEQYF.

The genes are TRBV6-5 and TRBJ1-1, with 7 positions matching TRBD1. Germline V gene data show CDR1 as MNHEY and CDR2 as SVGAGI. This CDR3 spans 11 amino acids. V lost 5 bases to trimming and J lost 7 bases; unmatched junction nucleotides: 1. CDR3 coding DNA: TGTGCCAGCAGTCGACAGGGTGAAGCTTTCTTT. This encodes CASSRQGEAFF.